Presented here are 25 T cell receptor beta chains from one specimen sequenced in a study of T-cell memory formation after mild COVID-19. Each CDR3 protein gets one entry after TCRdb re-called the 5' RACE reads with MiXCR. The table has 550,000 to 600,000 distinct CDR3 sequences, roughly 17% seen once. The sequenced sample was PBMCs or a T cell subset sorted from them (not recorded which). These receptors all stem from an adult woman who had mild COVID-19 (a few samples of this study predate the infection). Cell type and time point are not known.

This chain links TRBV3-1 with TRBJ2-7; D is perhaps TRBD1 (5 bases). CDR3 length: 14 residues. Germline V gene sequence: CDR1 LGHDT, CDR2 YNNKEL (reference sequence). With 4 bases removed from V and 4 bases from J, the gap between germline ends came to 14 bases. The CDR3 region has the DNA TGTGCCAGCAGCCCGGCCCCAAGGGGTTACGAGCAGTACTTC. This gives the protein CASSPAPRGYEQYF.

V gene TRBV7-9 combines with J gene TRBJ1-1; 8 positions agree with TRBD1. V lost 4 bases to trimming and J lost 3 bases; unmatched junction nucleotides: 4. From germline, CDR1 is SEHNR and CDR2 FQNEAQ (reference sequence). The CDR3 runs 14 residues. DNA of the CDR3: TGTGCCAGCAGCTATACAGGGGGGGACACTGAAGCTTTCTTT. Its protein is CASSYTGGDTEAFF.

This clonotype has only a few counts. The chain uses TRBV19 and TRBJ1-1, with D tentatively TRBD1 (5 bases). This CDR3 has 14 residues. Germline-derived CDR1 and CDR2 are LNHDA and SQIVND (reference sequence). Between the trimmed V and J ends, which lost 4 bases and 1 base, there was a span of 10 bases. CDR3 DNA sequence: TGTGCCAGTAGTACGGGACCGAGGAACACTGAAGCTTTCTTT. Translated: CASSTGPRNTEAFF.

This clonotype appeared a few times. This rearrangement joins TRBV4-3 to TRBJ2-5; 7 bases are a match to TRBD2. The CDR3 loop spans 15 amino acids. The germline CDR1 and CDR2 sequences are LGHNA and YSLEER. J was trimmed by 5 bases and V by 3 bases; bases with no gene match: 9. CDR3 bases: TGCGCCAGCAGCCAGGGATTGACTAGCCGGGAGACCCAGTACTTC. It is translated as CASSQGLTSRETQYF.

The rearrangement uses TRBV20-1 and TRBJ1-1; 7 nucleotides line up with TRBD1. The CDR3 consists of 12 residues. Germline lookup yields CDR1 DFQATT and CDR2 SNEGSKA (reference sequence). J was trimmed by 8 bases and V by 6 bases; bases with no gene match: 9. CDR3 sequence (DNA): TGCAGTGCAGAAGACAGGGAGATCGAAGCTTTCTTT. As protein: CSAEDREIEAFF.

The rearrangement links TRBV18 to TRBJ2-7, with 7 bases that match TRBD1. CDR3 size: 15 residues. With 2 bases clipped from V and 7 bases from J, the junction kept 11 bases outside the gene matches. The germline V gene has CDR1 KGHSH and CDR2 LQKENI. CDR3 nucleotides: TGTGCCAGCTCACCAGTGACAGGGATTATGAGGGAGCAGTACTTC. This encodes CASSPVTGIMREQYF.

This clonotype was counted between two and nine times. The genes are TRBV5-1 and TRBJ1-6, with 7 nucleotides matching TRBD1. The CDR3 spans 19 residues. CDR1 is SGHRS and CDR2 is YFSETQ in the germline V gene. V trimming: 0 bases; J trimming: 0 bases; junction bases outside the gene matches: 9. The CDR3 nucleotides are TGCGCCAGCAGCTTGGGTCGCCCGGGACAGAGCTCCTATAATTCACCCCTCCACTTT. It is translated as CASSLGRPGQSSYNSPLHF. The whole variable domain, filled in from reference TRBV5-1 and TRBJ1-6, reads KAGVTQTPRYLIKTRGQQVTLSCSPISGHRSVSWYQQTPGQGLQFLFEYFSETQRNKGNFPGRFSGRQFSNSRSEMNVSTLELGDSALYLCASSLGRPGQSSYNSPLHFGNGTRLTVT.

This chain joins TRBV12-3 or TRBV12-4 and TRBJ2-2; D call uncertain. The V gene lost 2 bases and the J gene lost 0 bases, with 13 bases spanning the gap. CDR3 size: 17 residues. The CDR3 reads CASSLISLDANTGELFF. The CDR3 DNA follows: TGTGCCAGCAGTTTAATCTCTCTCGACGCGAACACCGGGGAGCTGTTTTTT.

This clonotype was seen a handful of times. The gene calls are TRBV5-1 and TRBJ2-1; D not resolved. V dropped 0 bases and J dropped 5 bases, with 9 bases sitting between them. Germline V gives CDR1 SGHRS, CDR2 YFSETQ. This CDR3 spans 14 amino acids. CDR3 loop: CASSLAAAHNEQFF. In nucleotides, the CDR3 is TGCGCCAGCAGCTTGGCCGCGGCCCACAATGAGCAGTTCTTC.

This clonotype was seen only a few times. The rearrangement joins TRBV12-3 or TRBV12-4 to TRBJ2-7; 12 bases fit TRBD2. The J segment lost 3 bases and the V segment lost 6 bases, leaving 6 bases of the junction unmatched. The CDR3 is 15 residues long. CDR3 nucleotides: TGTGCCAGCAGCCTGACTAGCGGGAGTCGCTACGAGCAGTACTTC. Its translation is CASSLTSGSRYEQYF.

The chain combines TRBV20-1 with TRBJ2-7, with 9 bases identical to TRBD2. The CDR3 sequence is 15 residues long. Germline lookup yields CDR1 DFQATT and CDR2 SNEGSKA (reference sequence). The V and J ends lost 4 bases and 2 bases, in that order; junction bases with no gene match: 9. As DNA, the CDR3 is TGCAGTGCTAACCAGCGGGGGGTTCAGACCTACGAGCAGTACTTC. This translates into CSANQRGVQTYEQYF.

This clonotype was observed a handful of times. The chain combines TRBV11-2 with TRBJ1-1; D remains ambiguous. Trimming removed 1 base from V and 2 bases from J, with 11 bases in between. This CDR3 is 15 amino acids long. Germline V CDR1 and CDR2: SGHAT, FQNNGV. This CDR3 is CASSLVEGGNTEAFF. The CDR3 nucleotides are TGTGCCAGCAGCTTAGTGGAGGGAGGAAACACTGAAGCTTTCTTT. The whole variable domain, remainder taken from reference TRBV11-2 and TRBJ1-1, is EAGVAQSPRYKIIEKRQSVAFWCNPISGHATLYWYQQILGQGPKLLIQFQNNGVVDDSQLPKDRFSAERLKGVDSTLKIQPAKLEDSAVYLCASSLVEGGNTEAFFGQGTRLTVV.

This clonotype has only a few counts. V gene TRBV20-1 combines with J gene TRBJ1-5; 9 bases are a match to TRBD1. The CDR3 sequence is 17 residues long. J was trimmed by 1 base and V by 3 bases; bases with no gene match: 10. Germline V gives CDR1 DFQATT, CDR2 SNEGSKA (reference sequence). The CDR3 nucleotides read TGCAGTGCTAGCCAAACCCCGACAGGGGGGAGCAATCAGCCCCAGCATTTT. It is translated as CSASQTPTGGSNQPQHF.

The gene calls are TRBV30 and TRBJ2-2, with 8 bases that match TRBD1. Germline V gene lookup returns CDR1 GTSNPN and CDR2 SVGIG (reference sequence). With 3 bases clipped from V and 6 bases from J, the junction kept 9 bases outside the gene matches. The CDR3 has 15 amino acids. The CDR3 nucleotides read TGTGCCTGGAGACCGGGACAGGTGACGCCCGGGGAGCTGTTTTTT. This gives the protein CAWRPGQVTPGELFF.

V gene TRBV4-3 combines with J gene TRBJ1-2, with no clear D. Germline V gene data show CDR1 as LGHNA and CDR2 as YSLEER. This CDR3 has 15 amino acids. V lost 0 bases to trimming and J lost 7 bases, with 15 bases between them. For the CDR3, the DNA is TGCGCCAGCAGCCAAGAGCTCGGCCCAGCATTTGGCTACACCTTC. Protein product: CASSQELGPAFGYTF.

At least ten counts were recorded for this clonotype. The CDR3 loop reads CATSKAGQGPNTEAFF. As DNA, the CDR3 is TGTGCCACGTCCAAGGCGGGACAGGGACCGAACACTGAAGCTTTCTTT. The V gene is TRBV24-1, the J gene TRBJ1-1, with 9 bases lining up with TRBD1. This CDR3 region has 16 residues. V lost 10 bases to trimming and J lost 1 base; unmatched junction nucleotides: 12. Germline lookup yields CDR1 KGHDR and CDR2 SFDVKD.

This clonotype was seen ten or more times. The chain has TRBV30 and TRBJ2-5; the match to TRBD2 covers 8 bases. The CDR3 is 14 amino acids. V shed 7 bases and J 4 bases; nucleotides not matched to a gene: 11. Germline CDR1 GTSNPN, CDR2 SVGIG (reference sequence). CDR3 in DNA: TGTGCCTTCATTAGCGGGACCGGAGGAGAGACCCAGTACTTC. Translated, it gives CAFISGTGGETQYF.

This clonotype was detected a few times. This chain joins TRBV15 and TRBJ2-7; TRBD1 agrees at 7 bases. The CDR3 consists of 11 residues. Germline-derived CDR1 and CDR2 are LNHNV and YYDKDF (reference sequence). Germline trimming cut 8 bases from V and 2 bases from J; bases unmatched to any gene: 0. CDR3 nucleotide sequence: TGTGCCACCCAGGGGGCCTACGAGCAGTACTTC. This gives the protein CATQGAYEQYF.

This clonotype was counted only a few times. V and J are TRBV12-3 or TRBV12-4 and TRBJ2-7, with D unresolved. V shed 3 bases and J shed 6 bases, with 9 bases lying between them. The CDR3 contains 12 residues. CDR3 loop: CASSLGDFEQYF. CDR3 DNA sequence: TGTGCCAGCAGTTTGGGTGATTTCGAGCAGTACTTC.

This clonotype was picked up many times. The chain recombines TRBV5-1 with TRBJ1-1, with D tentatively TRBD1 (5 bases). The V gene lost 5 bases and the J gene lost 4 bases, with 15 bases spanning the gap. The CDR3 is made up of 14 amino acids. Germline CDR1 and CDR2: SGHRS and YFSETQ. The DNA for the CDR3 is TGCGCCAGCAGTCTTCAGGGAGGCGGCACTGAAGCTTTCTTT. It translates to CASSLQGGGTEAFF.

This sequence joins TRBV27 and TRBJ2-7, with a possible D match to TRBD2 (5 bases). The CDR3 sequence is 15 residues long. Germline CDR1 reads MNHEY; CDR2 reads SMNVEV (reference sequence). V lost 5 bases to trimming and J lost 6 bases, with 20 bases between them. The CDR3 sequence: CASSPGVPGFGEQYF. DNA of the CDR3: TGTGCCAGCAGTCCCGGGGTGCCGGGGTTCGGCGAGCAGTACTTC.

In its sample, this clonotype was seen a few times. J is TRBJ2-5 and V is TRBV6-1, with 7 bases aligning to TRBD1. J lost 2 bases, V lost 11 bases, and 11 bases had no gene match. The V gene's germline CDR1 is MNHNS and CDR2 SASEGT. This CDR3 comprises 14 residues. In DNA form, the CDR3 reads TGTGCCGCTGCTAGGGACAGCGTACAAGAGACCCAGTACTTC. Translating gives CAAARDSVQETQYF.

This clonotype occurred once. The CDR3 region is CASSLFSGEKLFF. CDR3 nucleotides: TGTGCCAGCAGTTTATTTTCAGGCGAAAAACTGTTTTTT. This rearrangement joins TRBV12-3 or TRBV12-4 to TRBJ1-4; D gene unclear. The CDR3 contains 13 residues. The ends were cut back, 2 bases at V and 8 bases at J, with 9 bases in the middle.

The chain couples TRBV6-5 to TRBJ1-1, with 10 bases identical to TRBD1. Germline V gene lookup returns CDR1 MNHEY and CDR2 SVGAGI. The CDR3 consists of 14 residues. Trimming cost V 2 bases and J 9 bases; bases outside gene matches: 6. The CDR3, as DNA: TGTGCCAGCAGTTACGGGACAGGGGTTAGGAAAGCTTTCTTT. Encoded protein: CASSYGTGVRKAFF.

The table lists this clonotype with a few counts. V gene TRBV12-3 or TRBV12-4 combines with J gene TRBJ2-1; 10 positions match TRBD2. CDR3 length: 15 residues. The junction had 4 bases not matched to a gene; V was cut back by 1 base and J by 7 bases. In DNA, the CDR3 is TGTGCCAGCAGTTTAGTCCTAGCGGGAGCGAATGAGCAGTTCTTC. It specifies CASSLVLAGANEQFF.